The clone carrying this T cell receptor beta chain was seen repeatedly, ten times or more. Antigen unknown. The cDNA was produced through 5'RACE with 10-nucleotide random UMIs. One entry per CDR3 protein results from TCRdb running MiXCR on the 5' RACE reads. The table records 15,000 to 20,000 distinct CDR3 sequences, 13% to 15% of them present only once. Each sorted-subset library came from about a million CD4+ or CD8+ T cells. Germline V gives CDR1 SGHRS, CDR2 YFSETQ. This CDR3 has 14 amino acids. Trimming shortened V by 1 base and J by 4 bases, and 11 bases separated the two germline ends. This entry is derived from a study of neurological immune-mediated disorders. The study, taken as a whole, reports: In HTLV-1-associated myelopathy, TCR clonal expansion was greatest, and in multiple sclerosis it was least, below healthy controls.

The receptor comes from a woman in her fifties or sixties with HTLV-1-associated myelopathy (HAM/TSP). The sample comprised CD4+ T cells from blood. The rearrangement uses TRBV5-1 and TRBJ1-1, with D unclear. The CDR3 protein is CASSLSRGSTEAFF. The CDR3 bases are TGCGCCAGCAGCTTGTCGCGAGGAAGCACTGAAGCTTTCTTT.